Presented here are 29 T cell receptor beta chains from one specimen sequenced in a study of T cells in localized non-small cell lung cancer. Generated by immunoSEQ multiplex PCR, the TCRdb table keeps only in-frame clones and is missing some. The table records thousands of clones, under 30% of them present only once. Sequencing was performed on lung tumor tissue, taken before any cancer treatment. Source of these receptors: a male donor aged 60 or older with stage II squamous cell lung carcinoma.

The table lists this clone with a few counts. J is TRBJ2-5 and V is TRBV6-8; a weak D match, TRBD2 (5 bases). The CDR3 length is 14 residues. Trimming took off 5 bases at V and 2 bases at J, with 12 bases between the two ends. Per the germline V gene, CDR1 is MNHGY and CDR2 is SAAAGT. CDR3 loop: CASSRSGLQETQYF. The CDR3 DNA follows: TGTGCCAGCAGTCGGAGCGGATTACAAGAGACCCAGTACTTC.

This clone rates as medium-sized. The chain combines TRBV11-3 with TRBJ1-1, with D unclear. Trimming removed 1 base at V and 0 bases at J, with 6 bases between. Looked up from germline, CDR1 is SGHNT and CDR2 is YENEEA. This CDR3 region has 14 residues. In DNA form, the CDR3 reads TGTGCCAGCAGCTTAGGAGGGTTGAACACTGAAGCTTTCTTT. Protein sequence: CASSLGGLNTEAFF. Full variable domain (remainder filled in from reference TRBV11-3 and TRBJ1-1): EAGVVQSPRYKIIEKKQPVAFWCNPISGHNTLYWYLQNLGQGPELLIRYENEEAVDDSQLPKDRFSAERLKGVDSTLKIQPAELGDSAVYLCASSLGGLNTEAFFGQGTRLTVV.

This clone was counted a few times. The chain combines TRBV28 with TRBJ2-1, with no clear D. V shed 6 bases and J shed 2 bases, with 11 bases lying between them. The germline CDR1 and CDR2 sequences are MDHEN and SYDVKM. The CDR3 spans 14 residues. This chain's CDR3 is CASSSGSAYNEQFF. The CDR3 region has the DNA TGTGCCAGCAGCTCCGGCTCCGCCTACAATGAGCAGTTCTTC.

The table lists this clone with a few counts. CDR3 nucleotides: TGTGCCAGCAGCTTAACTAGCGGGCCTTACAATGAGCAGTTCTTC. It yields the protein CASSLTSGPYNEQFF. The chain combines TRBV7-1 with TRBJ2-1; 9 nucleotides line up with TRBD2. TRBV7-1 is recorded as an ORF, its role being uncertain. Trimming cost V 4 bases and J 4 bases; bases outside gene matches: 5. This CDR3 is 15 amino acids long.

This chain uses TRBV19 with TRBJ1-2; 7 bases match TRBD1. The CDR3 has 16 residues. V lost 4 bases, J lost 2 bases, and 10 bases stayed unmatched. CDR1 is LNHDA, CDR2 SQIVND, per germline (reference sequence). CDR3 sequence reads: CASSKDRDRVNYGYTF. As DNA, the CDR3 is TGTGCCAGTAGTAAAGACAGGGATAGAGTCAACTATGGCTACACCTTC.

This clone has just a few counts. CDR3 region: CASSVGLAGGRETQYF. DNA of the CDR3: TGTGCCAGCAGCGTAGGACTAGCGGGAGGAAGGGAGACCCAGTACTTC. The chain couples TRBV9 to TRBJ2-5, with 13 bases aligning to TRBD2. The CDR3 covers 16 residues. Germline CDR1 is SGDLS and CDR2 is YYNGEE. Trimming at V came to 0 bases and at J to 5 bases, leaving 4 bases not matched to a gene. The full variable domain, its missing parts supplied by reference TRBV9 and TRBJ2-5, is DSGVTQTPKHLITATGQRVTLRCSPRSGDLSVYWYQQSLDQGLQFLIQYYNGEERAKGNILERFSAQQFPDLHSELNLSSLELGDSALYFCASSVGLAGGRETQYFGPGTRLLVL.

There are a few counts of this clone. The chain has TRBV14 and TRBJ1-3; D not resolved. CDR1 is SGHDN and CDR2 is FVKESK in the germline V gene. V was trimmed by 2 bases and J by 0 bases, leaving 14 bases between them. The CDR3 has 17 amino acids. CDR3 sequence: CASSQYAGTSSGNTIYF. For the CDR3, the DNA is TGTGCCAGCAGCCAATACGCGGGCACCAGCTCTGGAAACACCATATATTTT. The variable domain in full, with the rest retrieved from reference TRBV14 and TRBJ1-3, is EAGVTQFPSHSVIEKGQTVTLRCDPISGHDNLYWYRRVMGKEIKFLLHFVKESKQDESGMPNNRFLAERTGGTYSTLKVQPAELEDSGVYFCASSQYAGTSSGNTIYFGEGSWLTVV.

This sequence joins TRBV6-8 and TRBJ1-6; D might be TRBD1 (6 bases). Germline V gene data show CDR1 as MNHGY and CDR2 as SAAAGT. CDR3 length: 16 amino acids. Trimming pared 2 bases from V and 7 bases from J, leaving 15 bases between. Written as DNA, the CDR3 is TGTGCCAGCAGTTACCGCACAGGGACTCGGAATTCACCCCTCCACTTT. It codes for CASSYRTGTRNSPLHF.

This clone was found a few times. V is TRBV6-8 and J is TRBJ2-7; the D is unclear. CDR1 MNHGY and CDR2 SAAAGT come from the germline V gene. Deletions cut 6 bases from V and 6 bases from J, with 18 bases between. The CDR3 extends over 14 amino acids. CDR3 residues: CASRVNPTAGEQYF. As DNA, the CDR3 is TGTGCCAGCAGAGTTAATCCAACCGCAGGCGAGCAGTACTTC.

The rearrangement uses TRBV30 and TRBJ1-1; D not resolved. V gave up 2 bases and J gave up 2 bases, with 6 bases separating them. The CDR3 is made up of 12 amino acids. The germline gives CDR1 GTSNPN, CDR2 SVGIG (reference sequence). DNA of the CDR3: TGTGCCTGGAGTTACGCCAACACTGAAGCTTTCTTT. Protein sequence: CAWSYANTEAFF.

Within the sample, this clone is medium-sized. The genes are TRBV6-8 and TRBJ1-2; unclear D gene. The V end lost 7 bases, the J end lost 4 bases, and 16 bases lay between the germline ends. The CDR3 consists of 14 residues. Germline V lookup: CDR1 MNHGY, CDR2 SAAAGT. The CDR3: CASIPSPRLYGYTF. CDR3 sequence (DNA): TGTGCCAGCATTCCTTCCCCGCGGCTCTATGGCTACACCTTC.

This clone was found a few times. The J gene is TRBJ2-6, the V gene TRBV18, with D possibly being TRBD1 or TRBD2 (5 bases each). This CDR3 is 16 amino acids long. V lost 2 bases, J lost 0 bases, and 8 bases lay in between. The germline gives CDR1 KGHSH, CDR2 LQKENI. CDR3 sequence: CASSPGTVSGANVLTF. The CDR3 coding sequence is TGTGCCAGCTCACCAGGGACGGTCTCTGGGGCCAACGTCCTGACTTTC.

This clone was counted only a few times. This rearrangement joins TRBV19 to TRBJ1-3; D unclear. The CDR3 extends over 13 amino acids. The V end was cut by 0 bases, the J end by 7 bases, with 7 bases between. Germline CDR1 reads LNHDA; CDR2 reads SQIVND (reference sequence). CDR3 in DNA: TGTGCCAGTAGTATAGATCTATCGAACACCATATATTTT. This gives the protein CASSIDLSNTIYF.

The gene calls are TRBV15 and TRBJ2-7; 10 bases map to TRBD1. V shed 4 bases and J 2 bases; nucleotides not matched to a gene: 5. This CDR3 is built from 15 residues. Germline lookup yields CDR1 LNHNV and CDR2 YYDKDF (reference sequence). The CDR3 DNA is TGTGCCACCAGCATAGAGGACAGGGGGGCCTACGAGCAGTACTTC. Amino acid sequence: CATSIEDRGAYEQYF.

CDR3 nucleotides: TGTGCCTGGAGTCAGCGACCTGAAGCTTTCTTT. This sequence encodes CAWSQRPEAFF. The genes are TRBV30 and TRBJ1-1; D uncertain. From germline, CDR1 is GTSNPN and CDR2 SVGIG (reference sequence). This CDR3 region has 11 residues. V gave up 2 bases and J gave up 6 bases, with 7 bases separating them.

This chain links TRBV8-2 with TRBJ2-1; the D call in the table, TRBD2, was not verified against the DNA. TRBV8-2 is a pseudogene. The CDR3 is 15 residues long. CDR3: CASTLGTSGINEQFF. CDR3 bases: TGTGCCAGCACCCTTGGGACTAGCGGGATCAATGAGCAGTTCTTC.

The rearrangement uses TRBV5-1 and TRBJ1-5, with 8 bases that match TRBD1. The CDR3 runs 15 residues. The V segment lost 4 bases and the J segment 3 bases; nucleotides outside the gene matches: 6. Per the germline V gene, CDR1 is SGHRS and CDR2 is YFSETQ. CDR3 in DNA: TGCGCCAGCAGCCTCTCGACAGGGGACAATCAGCCCCAGCATTTT. Residues: CASSLSTGDNQPQHF.

This clone has more than one count but fewer than ten. The read stops 1 residue short of the end of the CDR3; the missing end is completed from the germline J gene. The chain has TRBV10-3 and TRBJ2-1; D is ambiguous. Germline lookup yields CDR1 ENHRY and CDR2 SYGVKD. Trimming removed 0 bases at V and 5 bases at J, with 5 bases between. CDR3 size: 13 residues. The CDR3 region is CAISESMDNEQFF. Incomplete CDR3 DNA: TGTGCCATCAGTGAGTCAATGGACAATGAGCAGTTC.

The rearrangement joins TRBV11-3 to TRBJ1-1, with D unresolved. Trimming pared 3 bases from V and 6 bases from J, leaving 14 bases between. The CDR3 spans 14 residues. Germline V gives CDR1 SGHNT, CDR2 YENEEA. The CDR3 is CASSLVQVSAEAFF. CDR3 DNA sequence: TGTGCCAGCAGCTTGGTGCAAGTAAGTGCTGAAGCTTTCTTT.

The chain couples TRBV28 to TRBJ2-3; D might be TRBD1 or TRBD2, each matching 5 bases. This CDR3 has 16 amino acids. With 5 bases removed from V and 4 bases from J, the gap between germline ends came to 19 bases. Germline values: CDR1 MDHEN, CDR2 SYDVKM. The DNA of the CDR3 is TGTGCCAGCAGTCTGGACCGCTCATGGGGACCAGATACGCAGTATTTT. Translated, it gives CASSLDRSWGPDTQYF.

The CDR3 spells CASSHLSGSLNEQFF. The CDR3 DNA follows: TGCGCCAGCAGCCACCTTAGCGGGAGCTTGAATGAGCAGTTCTTC. The gene calls are TRBV5-1 and TRBJ2-1, with 9 positions matching TRBD2. CDR1 and CDR2 (germline): SGHRS, YFSETQ. With 4 bases clipped from V and 7 bases from J, the junction kept 9 bases outside the gene matches. The CDR3 extends over 15 amino acids.

The rearrangement uses TRBV9 and TRBJ2-1; no definite D call. Trimming pared 4 bases from V and 8 bases from J, leaving 10 bases between. The CDR3 is 12 amino acids. Looked up from germline, CDR1 is SGDLS and CDR2 is YYNGEE. The CDR3 DNA sequence: TGTGCCAGCAGCCCCCAAGAGGATGAGCAGTTCTTC. Amino acids: CASSPQEDEQFF.

This chain uses TRBV6-8 with TRBJ1-1, with 7 bases matching TRBD1. The CDR3 consists of 13 residues. Germline loops: CDR1 MNHGY, CDR2 SAAAGT. After removal of 8 bases from V and 1 base from J, the junction contained 4 bases not matched to a gene. The DNA for the CDR3 is TGTGCCAGCGGAACAGGGGAGAACACTGAAGCTTTCTTT. Amino acids: CASGTGENTEAFF.

The V and J genes are TRBV28 and TRBJ2-5, with 10 bases fitting TRBD1. The length of the CDR3 is 13 residues. Trimming cost V 5 bases and J 5 bases; bases outside gene matches: 2. Germline CDR1 and CDR2: MDHEN and SYDVKM. Here the CDR3 DNA reads TGTGCCAGCAGTCAGGACAGGGGGGAGACCCAGTACTTC. Its protein product is CASSQDRGETQYF.

In its sample, this clone ranks as large. The chain links TRBV30 to TRBJ2-7; no firm D call. Germline assignment: CDR1 GTSNPN and CDR2 SVGIG (reference sequence). The CDR3 length is 11 residues. V lost 0 bases, J lost 7 bases, and 7 bases lay in between. The CDR3 DNA is TGTGCCTGGAGTGTACGAAGAGAGCAGTACTTC. Translating it yields CAWSVRREQYF.

The chain is built from TRBV1 and TRBJ2-7; TRBD2 is taken as the D call from the table, unchecked against the DNA. TRBV1 is a listed pseudogene. This CDR3 comprises 13 residues. In DNA form, the CDR3 reads TGCGCCAGCAGCCAAGGATCTAACTACGAGCAGTACTTC. Protein: CASSQGSNYEQYF.

The chain carries TRBV10-2 and TRBJ1-5; D unclear. V shed 3 bases and J shed 3 bases, with 6 bases lying between them. This CDR3 is built from 13 residues. Per the germline V gene, CDR1 is WSHSY and CDR2 is SAAADI. CDR3 amino acids: CASSEAYNQPQHF. CDR3 DNA: TGCGCCAGCAGTGAAGCGTACAATCAGCCCCAGCATTTT.

V gene TRBV9 combines with J gene TRBJ2-5; D is possibly TRBD2 (5 bases). This CDR3 has 15 amino acids. Deletions cut 5 bases from V and 2 bases from J, with 16 bases between. The germline V gene has CDR1 SGDLS and CDR2 YYNGEE. Here the CDR3 reads CASSVKADRQETQYF. The CDR3 DNA follows: TGTGCCAGCAGTGTAAAAGCGGATCGACAAGAGACCCAGTACTTC.

This clone was counted a few times. V gene TRBV6-8 combines with J gene TRBJ1-4; weak D call: TRBD1 (5 bases). Germline V gene sequence: CDR1 MNHGY, CDR2 SAAAGT. The V end lost 6 bases, the J end lost 2 bases, and 19 bases lay between the germline ends. The CDR3 is 17 residues long. DNA of the CDR3: TGTGCCAGCAGCCCCGGGACGACGATGGGGACTAATGAAAAACTGTTTTTT. Translating gives CASSPGTTMGTNEKLFF.